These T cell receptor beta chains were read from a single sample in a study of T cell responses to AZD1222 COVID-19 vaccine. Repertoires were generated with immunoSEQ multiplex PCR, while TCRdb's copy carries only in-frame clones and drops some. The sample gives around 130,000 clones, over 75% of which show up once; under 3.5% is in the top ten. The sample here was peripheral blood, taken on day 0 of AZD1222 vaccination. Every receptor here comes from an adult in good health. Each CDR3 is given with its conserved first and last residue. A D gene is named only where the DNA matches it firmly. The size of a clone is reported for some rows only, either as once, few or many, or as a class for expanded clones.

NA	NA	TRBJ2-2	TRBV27	TGTGCCAGCAGTTTAGCCCCAGGGCAGGCCGGGGAGCTGTTTTTT	CASSLAPGQAGELFF
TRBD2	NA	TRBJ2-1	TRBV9	TGTGCCAGCAGCGTAGCCCCGGCGGGAGGATACAATGAGCAGTTCTTC	CASSVAPAGGYNEQFF
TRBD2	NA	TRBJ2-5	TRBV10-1	TGCGCCAGCGGAGAACAGCGGGAGGACCCAGAGACCCAGTACTTC	CASGEQREDPETQYF
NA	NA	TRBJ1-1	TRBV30	TGTGCCTACTCAGAGGCGGCTGAAGCTTTCTTT	CAYSEAAEAFF
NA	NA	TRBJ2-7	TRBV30	TGTGCCTGGAGCCTAAGCCTCTACGAGCAGTACTTC	CAWSLSLYEQYF
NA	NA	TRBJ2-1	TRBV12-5	TGTGCTAGTGGTTTGGTAAATGAGCAGTTCTTC	CASGLVNEQFF
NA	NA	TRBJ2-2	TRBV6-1	TGTGCCAGCACGCGGGGACCGCTACACCGGGGAGCTGTTTTT	CASTRGPLHRGAVF
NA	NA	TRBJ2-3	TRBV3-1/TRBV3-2	TGTGCCAGCAGCCAGATCTCCGGATCTAAAGGGACAGATACGCAGTATTTT	CASSQISGSKGTDTQYF
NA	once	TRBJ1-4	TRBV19	TGTGCCAGCTCGCGAGAAAAACTGTTTTTT	CASSREKLFF
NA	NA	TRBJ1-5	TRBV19	TGTGCCAGTAGTATGCGAGAGGGGAATCAGCCCCAGCATTTT	CASSMREGNQPQHF
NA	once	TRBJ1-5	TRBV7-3	TGTGCCAGCAGCGCGGACCCGAGTCAGCCCCAGCATTTT	CASSADPSQPQHF
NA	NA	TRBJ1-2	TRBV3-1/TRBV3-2	TGTGCCAGCAGCCAAGGGGGGGGCAGGCGTGGCTACACCTTC	CASSQGGGRRGYTF
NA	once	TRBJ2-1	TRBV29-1	TGCAGCGTTGGTCCGGGACTCCCTTTCGGCAATGAGCAGTTCTTC	CSVGPGLPFGNEQFF
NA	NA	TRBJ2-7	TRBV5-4	TGTGCCAGCAGCTTGGGGACCGATAACTACGAGCAGTACTTC	CASSLGTDNYEQYF
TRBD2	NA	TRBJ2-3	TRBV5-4	TGTGCCAGCAGCCGGGGACTAGCGGGGAGCACAGATACGCAGTATTTT	CASSRGLAGSTDTQYF
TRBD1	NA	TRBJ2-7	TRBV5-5	TGTGCCAGCACCCCCTCCGGGACAGCATCCTACGAGCAGTACTTC	CASTPSGTASYEQYF
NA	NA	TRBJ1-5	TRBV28	TGTGCCAGCAGTTTATCTTTCGTGGTTTGGGCCCAGGGTCGCAATCAGCCCCAGCATTTT	CASSLSFVVWAQGRNQPQHF
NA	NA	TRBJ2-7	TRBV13	TGTGCCAGCAGCTTTGATAGGAGCTCCTACGAGCAGTACTTC	CASSFDRSSYEQYF
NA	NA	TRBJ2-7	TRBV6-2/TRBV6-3	TGTGCCAGCAGCAACTCCTACGAGCAGTACTTC	CASSNSYEQYF
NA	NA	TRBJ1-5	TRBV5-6	TGTGCCAGCAGCCTTCTGGAGGGCAATCAGCCCCAGCATTTT	CASSLLEGNQPQHF
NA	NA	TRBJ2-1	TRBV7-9	TGTGCCAGCACTGTTGGAGGGTCCTACAATGAGCAGTTCTTC	CASTVGGSYNEQFF
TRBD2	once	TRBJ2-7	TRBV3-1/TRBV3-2	TGTGCCAGCAGCCGAGGACTAGCGGGAGCCTACGAGCAGTACTTC	CASSRGLAGAYEQYF
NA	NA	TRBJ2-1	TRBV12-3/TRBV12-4	TGTGCCAGCACTCCAGGCTCAAACAATGAGCAGTTCTTC	CASTPGSNNEQFF
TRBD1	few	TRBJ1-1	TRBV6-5	TGTGCCAGCAGTTACTCGACAGGGTCCACTGAAGCTTTCTTT	CASSYSTGSTEAFF
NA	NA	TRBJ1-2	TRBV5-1	TGCGCCAGCAGCTTGCGCCAGAGAAGGGGAGCTAACTATGGCTACACCTTC	CASSLRQRRGANYGYTF
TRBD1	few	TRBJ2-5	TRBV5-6	TGTGCCAGCAGCACGGGACAGAACCAAGAGACCCAGTACTTC	CASSTGQNQETQYF
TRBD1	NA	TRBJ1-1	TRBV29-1	TGCAGCGTTACCAACAGGGGGCGCGGGAACACTGAAGCTTTCTTT	CSVTNRGRGNTEAFF
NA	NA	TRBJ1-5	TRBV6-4	TGTGCCAGCAGCCTTGATAGCAATCAGCCCCAGCATTTT	CASSLDSNQPQHF
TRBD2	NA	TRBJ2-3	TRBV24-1	TGTGCCACCAGTGATTTGACGAGCGGGAGGGCAGATACGCAGTATTTT	CATSDLTSGRADTQYF
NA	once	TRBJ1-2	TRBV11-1	TGTGCCAGCAGCTCGAGTAGACAATATGGCTACACCTTC	CASSSSRQYGYTF
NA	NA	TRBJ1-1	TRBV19	TGTGCCAGTAGTCCCCGACAAATTTTGAACACTGAAGCTTTCTTT	CASSPRQILNTEAFF
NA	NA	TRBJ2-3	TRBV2	TGTGCCAGCAGTGGGCTTAGCGGAGGCACAGATACGCAGTATTTT	CASSGLSGGTDTQYF
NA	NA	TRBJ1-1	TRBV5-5	TGTGCCAGCAGCTTGTCGGGGGGTCGCACCACTGAAGCTTTCTTT	CASSLSGGRTTEAFF
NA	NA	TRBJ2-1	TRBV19	TGTGCCAGTAGGGGCCCCGGGCTTTACAATGAGCAGTTCTTC	CASRGPGLYNEQFF
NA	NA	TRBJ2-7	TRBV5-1	TGCGCCAGCAGCTTGATACTCGACGGGGGCGGTGAGCAGTACTTC	CASSLILDGGGEQYF
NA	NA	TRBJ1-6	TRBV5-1	TGCGCCAGCAGCTTGGAGCCGGGAGCTAATTCACCCCTCCACTTT	CASSLEPGANSPLHF
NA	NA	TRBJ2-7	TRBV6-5	TGTGCCAGCAGGACGGGCAGTCGGTACGAGCAGTACTTC	CASRTGSRYEQYF
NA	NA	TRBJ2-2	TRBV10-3	TGTGCCATCAGTGAGACAGGGACGAACACCGGGGAGCTGTTTTTT	CAISETGTNTGELFF
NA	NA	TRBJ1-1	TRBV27	TGTGCCAGCAGGTTGGCAGGGCGAACTGAAGCTTTCTTT	CASRLAGRTEAFF
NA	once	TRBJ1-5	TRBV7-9	TGTGCCAGCAGCTTGGACAGTAGCAATCAGCCCCAGCATTTT	CASSLDSSNQPQHF
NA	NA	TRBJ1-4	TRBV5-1	TGCGCCAGCAGCTGGGCCGGGGGGAGTGATGAAAAACTGTTTTTT	CASSWAGGSDEKLFF
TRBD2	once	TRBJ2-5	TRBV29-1	TGCAGCGTTTCTGCGGGAGGAGAGACCCAGTACTTC	CSVSAGGETQYF
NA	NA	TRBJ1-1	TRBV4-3	TGCGCCAGCAGCCAAGATCCGGGTTGGGGCACTGAAGCTTTCTTT	CASSQDPGWGTEAFF
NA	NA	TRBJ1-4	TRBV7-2	TGTGCCAGCAGCTTATCGGTGATTAATGAAAAACTGTTTTTT	CASSLSVINEKLFF
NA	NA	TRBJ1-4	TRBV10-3	TGTGCCATCAGTGAAAGGTGGTCCCCGGGTGAGGAAAAACTGTTTTTT	CAISERWSPGEEKLFF
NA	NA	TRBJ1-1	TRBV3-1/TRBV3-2	TGTGCCAGCAGCCACGGGGGGGCTATGAACACTGAAGCTTTCTTT	CASSHGGAMNTEAFF
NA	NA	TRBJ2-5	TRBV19	TGTGCCAGTAGTGTCAGGACAGTGCAGACCCAGTACTTC	CASSVRTVQTQYF
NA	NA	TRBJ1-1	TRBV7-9	TGTGCCAGCAGCTTACTCAGGGGCCTTGAAGCTTTCTTT	CASSLLRGLEAFF
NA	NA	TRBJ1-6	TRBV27	TGTGCCAGCAGTTTCTATTCGACGATCGGGGGCAGGGCAGATCGCCGATCCTATAATTCACCCCTCCACTTT	CASSFYSTIGGRADRRSYNSPLHF
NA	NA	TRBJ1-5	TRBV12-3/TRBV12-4	TGTGCCAGCAGTGACAGGTTCAATCAGCCCCAGCATTTT	CASSDRFNQPQHF
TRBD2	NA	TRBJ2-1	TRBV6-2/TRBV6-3	TGTGCCAGCAGTATCAATAGCGGGAGACTCAATGAGCAGTTCTTC	CASSINSGRLNEQFF
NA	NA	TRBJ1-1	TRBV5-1	TGCGCCAGCAGCTTGGGGGCACAGGCCACTGAAGCTTTCTTT	CASSLGAQATEAFF
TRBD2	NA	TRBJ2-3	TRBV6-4	TGTGCCAGCAGTGACTCTGCGGGAGGGCCAGCAGATACGCAGTATTTT	CASSDSAGGPADTQYF
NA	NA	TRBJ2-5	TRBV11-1	TGTGCCAGCAGCATACAGGTCCAAGAGACCCAGTACTTC	CASSIQVQETQYF
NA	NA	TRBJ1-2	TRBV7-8	TGTGCCAGCAGCTATCGGGACCCCCTCGTGGATGGCTACACCTTC	CASSYRDPLVDGYTF